This TCR beta chain was captured in a study of cytomegalovirus exposure and HLA in healthy donors. About the research overall: The study's early data release held 75 million to 95 million unique TCRs from HLA-typed donors.

This cohort consisted of healthy bone marrow donors. Study results and limitations: CMV serostatus stood as the only immune exposure information on hand.

The primer mix had 60 Vbeta and 13 Jbeta primers. Authors' analysis steps: An analysis performed later counted around 86 million unique TCR beta chains (approximately 11 million of them shared). Sequenced by immunoSEQ multiplex PCR; TCRdb stores in-frame clones only, minus some. That table gives V, J and clone size, and the DNA gave D and trimming. The sample has some 150,000 clones; approximately 78% are singletons. V lost 2 bases to trimming and J lost 3 bases, with 10 bases between them. Per germline, CDR1 SGHTA and CDR2 FQGNSA. The CDR3 contains 14 residues. A word on this clone: What it binds is not known.

V is TRBV7-2 and J is TRBJ1-1, with D perhaps TRBD1 (5 bases). The TCR comes from a woman in her forties or fifties in good health and CMV-seropositive. Sequences were obtained from PBMCs. The CDR3 region has the DNA TGTGCCAGCAGCTTATACCGGGGGGACACTGAAGCTTTCTTT. Translated, it gives CASSLYRGDTEAFF. The full variable domain, its missing parts supplied by reference TRBV7-2 and TRBJ1-1, is GAGVSQSPSNKVTEKGKDVELRCDPISGHTALYWYRQSLGQGLEFLIYFQGNSAPDKSGLPSDRFSAERTGGSVSTLTIQRTQQEDSAVYLCASSLYRGDTEAFFGQGTRLTVV.